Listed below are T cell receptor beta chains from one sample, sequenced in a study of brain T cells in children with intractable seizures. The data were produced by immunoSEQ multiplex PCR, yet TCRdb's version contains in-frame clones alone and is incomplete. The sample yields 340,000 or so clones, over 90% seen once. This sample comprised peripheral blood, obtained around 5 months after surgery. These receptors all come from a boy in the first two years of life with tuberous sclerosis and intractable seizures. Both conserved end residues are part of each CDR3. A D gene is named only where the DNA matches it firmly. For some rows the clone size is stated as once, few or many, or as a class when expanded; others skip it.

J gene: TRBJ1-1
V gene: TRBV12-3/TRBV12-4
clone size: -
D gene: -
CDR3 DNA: TGTGCCAGCAGACCCCCCTGGGGCACTGAAGCTTTCTTT
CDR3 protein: CASRPPWGTEAFF

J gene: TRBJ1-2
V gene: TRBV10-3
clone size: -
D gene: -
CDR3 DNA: TGTGCCATCAGTCCTCAGGGCGTTAACTATGGCTACACCTTC
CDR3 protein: CAISPQGVNYGYTF

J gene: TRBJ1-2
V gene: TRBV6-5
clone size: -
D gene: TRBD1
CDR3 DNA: TGTGCCAGCAGTCCTTCCGGGACAGGGGCAATCGGCTACACCTTC
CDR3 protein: CASSPSGTGAIGYTF

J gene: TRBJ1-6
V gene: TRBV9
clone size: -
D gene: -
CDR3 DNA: TGTGCCAGCAGCGTAATGAGTAATTATAATTCACCCCTCCACTTT
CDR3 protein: CASSVMSNYNSPLHF

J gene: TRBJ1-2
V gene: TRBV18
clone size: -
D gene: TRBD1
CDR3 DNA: TGTGCCAGCTCAATCGGGACAGGGGTTAACTATGGCTACACCTTC
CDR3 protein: CASSIGTGVNYGYTF

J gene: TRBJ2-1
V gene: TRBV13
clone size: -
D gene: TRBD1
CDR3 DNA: TGTGCCAGCAGCCCCCCGGGACAGGGTGAGCAGTTCTTC
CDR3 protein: CASSPPGQGEQFF

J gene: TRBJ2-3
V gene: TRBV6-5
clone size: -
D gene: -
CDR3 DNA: TGTGCCAGCAGTTACGTCGATACGCAGTATTTT
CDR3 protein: CASSYVDTQYF

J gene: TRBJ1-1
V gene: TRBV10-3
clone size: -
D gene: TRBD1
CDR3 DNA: TGTGCCATCACTCGGGACAGGGCAAACACTGAAGCTTTCTTT
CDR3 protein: CAITRDRANTEAFF

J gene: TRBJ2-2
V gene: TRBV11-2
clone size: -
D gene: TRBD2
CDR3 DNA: TGTGCCAGCAGCGCAATAGCGGGAGGGAACACCGGGGAGCTGTTTTTT
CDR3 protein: CASSAIAGGNTGELFF

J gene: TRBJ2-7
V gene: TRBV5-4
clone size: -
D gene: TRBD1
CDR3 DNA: TGTGCCAGCAGGGGACAGGGTTCCTACGAGCAGTACTTC
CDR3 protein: CASRGQGSYEQYF

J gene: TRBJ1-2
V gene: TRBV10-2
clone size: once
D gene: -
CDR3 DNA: TGCGCCAGCACACAGGCCTTGTATTTTGGCTACACCTTC
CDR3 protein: CASTQALYFGYTF

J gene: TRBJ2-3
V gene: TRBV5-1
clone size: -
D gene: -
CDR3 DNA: TGCGCCAGCAGCTTGGAGGGAGAGGGCACAGATACGCAGTATTTT
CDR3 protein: CASSLEGEGTDTQYF

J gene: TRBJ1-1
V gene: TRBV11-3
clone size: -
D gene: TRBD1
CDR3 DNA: TGTGCCAGCACCCGACAGGGGGCCACTGAAGCTTTCTTT
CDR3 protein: CASTRQGATEAFF

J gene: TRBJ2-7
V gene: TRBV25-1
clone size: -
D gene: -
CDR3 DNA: TGTGCCAGCAGTATAGCGGAACCCTACGAGCAGTACTTC
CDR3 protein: CASSIAEPYEQYF

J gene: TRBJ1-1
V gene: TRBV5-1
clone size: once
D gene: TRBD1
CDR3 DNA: TGCGCCAGCAGCATGGACCCGACAGGGATGAACACTGAAGCTTTCTTT
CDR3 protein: CASSMDPTGMNTEAFF

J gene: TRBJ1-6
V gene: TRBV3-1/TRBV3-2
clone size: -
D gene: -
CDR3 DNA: TGTGCCAGCAGCCCATTCCAGTACTCCTATAATTCACCCCTCCACTTT
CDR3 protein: CASSPFQYSYNSPLHF

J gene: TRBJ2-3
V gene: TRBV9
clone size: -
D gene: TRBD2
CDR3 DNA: TGTGCCAGCAGCGTAGTAGCGGGAGGGCCAGATACGCAGTATTTT
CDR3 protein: CASSVVAGGPDTQYF

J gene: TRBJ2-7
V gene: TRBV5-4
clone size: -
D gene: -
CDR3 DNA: TGTGCCAGCAGCTTTGACCGGGTGGGGGAGTCCTACGAGCAGTACTTC
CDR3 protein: CASSFDRVGESYEQYF

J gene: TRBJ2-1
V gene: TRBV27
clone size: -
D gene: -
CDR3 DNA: TGTGCCAGCAGTCCTATAAAAAAGCAGTTCTTC
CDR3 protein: CASSPIKKQFF

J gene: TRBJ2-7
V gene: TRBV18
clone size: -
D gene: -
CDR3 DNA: TGTGCCAGCTCACCAACCGGACCGCATAGAGAGCAGTACTTC
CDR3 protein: CASSPTGPHREQYF

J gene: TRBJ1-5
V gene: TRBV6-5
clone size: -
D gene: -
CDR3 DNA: TGTGCCAGCAACCAGGGAGGGCCAAGTCAGCCCCAGCATTTT
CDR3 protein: CASNQGGPSQPQHF

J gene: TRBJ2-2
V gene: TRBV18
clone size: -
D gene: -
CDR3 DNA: TGTGCCAGCTCACCACAGCAAGGGGGTAACACCGGGGAGCTGTTTTTT
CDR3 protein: CASSPQQGGNTGELFF

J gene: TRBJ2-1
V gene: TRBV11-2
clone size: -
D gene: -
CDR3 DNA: TGTGCCAGCAGCTTGGGGAACGGGGGAAATGGGGGTGAGCAGTTCTTC
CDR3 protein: CASSLGNGGNGGEQFF

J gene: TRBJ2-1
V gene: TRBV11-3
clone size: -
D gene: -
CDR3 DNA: TGTGCCAGCAGCTTAGTACTCGGATCATCCACCTACAATGAGCAGTTCTTC
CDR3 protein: CASSLVLGSSTYNEQFF

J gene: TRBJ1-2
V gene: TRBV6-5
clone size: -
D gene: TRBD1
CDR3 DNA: TGTGCCAGCAGTACTGGGGGGACAGGGGGTAGAGGCTACACCTTC
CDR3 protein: CASSTGGTGGRGYTF

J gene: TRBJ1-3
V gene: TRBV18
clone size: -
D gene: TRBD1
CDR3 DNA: TGTGCCAGCTTACAGGGACAGTCAAACACCATATATTTT
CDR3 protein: CASLQGQSNTIYF

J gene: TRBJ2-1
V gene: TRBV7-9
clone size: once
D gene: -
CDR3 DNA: TGTGCCAGCAGCCCGGTAGGGGCCAATGAGCAGTTCTTC
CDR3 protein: CASSPVGANEQFF

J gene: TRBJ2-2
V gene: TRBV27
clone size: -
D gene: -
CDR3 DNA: TGTGCCAGCAGTTGGAAGGGGTGGGATTGGAACACCGGGGAGCTGTTTTTT
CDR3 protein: CASSWKGWDWNTGELFF

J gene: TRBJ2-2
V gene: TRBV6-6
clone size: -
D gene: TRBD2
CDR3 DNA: TGTGCCAGCAGTCTCCTTCGTCTAGCGGGAGGAGGTAACACCGGGGAGCTGTTTTTT
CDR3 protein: CASSLLRLAGGGNTGELFF

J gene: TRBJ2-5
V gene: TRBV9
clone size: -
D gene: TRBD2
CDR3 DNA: TGTGCCAGCAGCGTAGCTACGCGGGGGCAAGAGACCCAGTACTTC
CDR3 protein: CASSVATRGQETQYF

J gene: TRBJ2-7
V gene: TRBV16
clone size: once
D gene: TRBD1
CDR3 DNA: TGTGCCAGCAGCGAACACCGGGACAGGGTTCAGCCGTACTTC
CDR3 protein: CASSEHRDRVQPYF

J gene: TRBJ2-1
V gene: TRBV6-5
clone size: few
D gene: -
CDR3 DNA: TGTGCCAGCAGGAACCGGAGGGATGAGCAGTTCTTC
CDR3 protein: CASRNRRDEQFF

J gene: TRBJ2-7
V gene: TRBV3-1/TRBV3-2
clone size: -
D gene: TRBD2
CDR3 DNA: TGTGCCAGCAGCCGGACTAGCGGGATACTCGAGCAGTACTTC
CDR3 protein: CASSRTSGILEQYF

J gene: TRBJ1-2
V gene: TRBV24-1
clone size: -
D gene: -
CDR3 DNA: TGTGCCACCAGTTCCCGGGGGTTTGGCTACACCTTC
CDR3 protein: CATSSRGFGYTF

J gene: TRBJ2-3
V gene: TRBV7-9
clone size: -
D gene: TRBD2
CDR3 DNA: TGTGCCACCGGACTAGCGGGGGGGCCCCCAGATACGCAGTATTTT
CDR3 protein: CATGLAGGPPDTQYF

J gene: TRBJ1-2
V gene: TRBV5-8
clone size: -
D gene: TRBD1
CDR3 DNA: TGTGCCAGCAGCTTCGACAGGGAGGGTGGCTACACCTTC
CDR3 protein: CASSFDREGGYTF

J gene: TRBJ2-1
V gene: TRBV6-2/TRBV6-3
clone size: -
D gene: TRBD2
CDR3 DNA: TGTGCCAGCAGTTATTTGGGGGTAGCGGGAGGGATCGCCTACAATGAGCAGTTCTTC
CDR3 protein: CASSYLGVAGGIAYNEQFF

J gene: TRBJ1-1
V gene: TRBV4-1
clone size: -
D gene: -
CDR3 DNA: TGCGCCAGCAGCCAAGGCCCGAACACTGAAGCTTTCTTT
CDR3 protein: CASSQGPNTEAFF

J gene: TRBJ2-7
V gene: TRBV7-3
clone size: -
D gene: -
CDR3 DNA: TGTGCCAGCCACGGGGGAAGGTACGAGCAGTACTTC
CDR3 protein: CASHGGRYEQYF

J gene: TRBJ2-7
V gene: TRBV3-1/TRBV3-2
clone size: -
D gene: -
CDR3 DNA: TGTGCCAGCAGCCACAGCACCCCTGGGTGGGAGCAGTACTTC
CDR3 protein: CASSHSTPGWEQYF

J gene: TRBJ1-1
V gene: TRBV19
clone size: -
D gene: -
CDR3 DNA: TGTGCCAGTAGTATGACAGACGGGGGGGAAGCTTTCTTT
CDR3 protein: CASSMTDGGEAFF

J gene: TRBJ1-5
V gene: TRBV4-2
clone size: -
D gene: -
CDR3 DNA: TGTGCCAGCAGCCGCGATCCAATGGGGGATCAGCCCCAGCATTTT
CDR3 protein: CASSRDPMGDQPQHF

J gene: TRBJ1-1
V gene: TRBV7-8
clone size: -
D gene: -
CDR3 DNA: TGTGCCAGCAGCCAAGACGGGGGAAGCAAGAACACTGAAGCTTTCTTT
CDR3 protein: CASSQDGGSKNTEAFF

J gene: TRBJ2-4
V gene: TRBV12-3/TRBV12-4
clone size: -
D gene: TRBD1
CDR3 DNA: TGTGCCAGCAGTCAAACAGGGGGCCTTCAGTACTTC
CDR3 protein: CASSQTGGLQYF

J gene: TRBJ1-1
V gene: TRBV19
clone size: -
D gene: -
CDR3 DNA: TGTGCCAGCCGACGGGTCCGCAACGACCCAGCGGGGGCTTTCTTT
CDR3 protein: CASRRVRNDPAGAFF

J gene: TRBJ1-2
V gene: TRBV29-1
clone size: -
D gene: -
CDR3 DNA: TGCAGCGTTGACAGGGGCAACTATGGCTACACCTTC
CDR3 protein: CSVDRGNYGYTF

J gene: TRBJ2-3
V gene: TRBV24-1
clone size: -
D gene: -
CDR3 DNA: TGTGCCACCAGTGATTGGGATAGTCGTGATACGCAGTATTTT
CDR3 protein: CATSDWDSRDTQYF

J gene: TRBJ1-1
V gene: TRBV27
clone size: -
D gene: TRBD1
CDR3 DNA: TGTGCCAGCAGTAGGCCGGGACAGCAAGGCCTTGAAGCTTTCTTT
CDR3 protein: CASSRPGQQGLEAFF

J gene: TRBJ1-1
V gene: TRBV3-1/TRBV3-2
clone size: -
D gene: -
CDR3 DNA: TGTGCCAGCAGCCAAGTCCTGCGGGGGTTGAAGGACACTGAAGCTTTCTTT
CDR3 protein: CASSQVLRGLKDTEAFF

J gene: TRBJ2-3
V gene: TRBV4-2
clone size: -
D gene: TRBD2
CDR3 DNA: TGTGCCAGCAGCCAAGTCGGACTAGCGGTCACAGATACGCAGTATTTT
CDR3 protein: CASSQVGLAVTDTQYF